This TCR beta chain derives from a study of shared T cell receptors in the human thymus. Profiled with immunoSEQ multiplex PCR; TCRdb holds only in-frame clones, not every one. Seen here are 640,000 or so clones, roughly 86% observed once, and the top ten hold 0.0094%. Unmatched junction bases numbered 3, after V lost 3 bases and J lost 6 bases. Germline V gene sequence: CDR1 SGHDN, CDR2 FVKESK. This CDR3 comprises 16 residues. These same records also appear under a second study, on human thymus T cells. That report notes: Infants, healthy and Finnish, who were having corrective surgery for congenital heart defects served as donors.

The material sequenced was thymocytes. J is TRBJ2-2 and V is TRBV14, with 14 bases fitting TRBD2. The clonotype comes from a boy less than two years old with a congenital heart defect. In DNA form, the CDR3 reads TGTGCCAGCAGCCACCAGGGACTAGCGGGAGCCGGGGAGCTGTTTTTT. Residues: CASSHQGLAGAGELFF.